This entry is about one TCR beta chain. The sample belongs to a study of blood T cell repertoires in COVID-19. Here immunoSEQ multiplex PCR was the method, and the copy in TCRdb shows in-frame clones only, minus some. The sample has fewer than 600,000 clones; approximately 92% are singletons. CDR3 size: 19 residues. With 2 bases clipped from V and 4 bases from J, the junction kept 18 bases outside the gene matches. Germline V lookup: CDR1 PRHDT, CDR2 FYEKMQ (reference sequence). The sequence came from a man aged 18 to 35 with COVID-19, enrolled during active disease. The rearrangement links TRBV13 to TRBJ2-7, with 9 bases aligning to TRBD1. The specimen was peripheral blood. The CDR3: CASSLTSRARRTGEYEQYF. CDR3 bases: TGTGCCAGCAGCTTAACCTCAAGGGCTCGTCGGACAGGGGAGTACGAGCAGTACTTC.